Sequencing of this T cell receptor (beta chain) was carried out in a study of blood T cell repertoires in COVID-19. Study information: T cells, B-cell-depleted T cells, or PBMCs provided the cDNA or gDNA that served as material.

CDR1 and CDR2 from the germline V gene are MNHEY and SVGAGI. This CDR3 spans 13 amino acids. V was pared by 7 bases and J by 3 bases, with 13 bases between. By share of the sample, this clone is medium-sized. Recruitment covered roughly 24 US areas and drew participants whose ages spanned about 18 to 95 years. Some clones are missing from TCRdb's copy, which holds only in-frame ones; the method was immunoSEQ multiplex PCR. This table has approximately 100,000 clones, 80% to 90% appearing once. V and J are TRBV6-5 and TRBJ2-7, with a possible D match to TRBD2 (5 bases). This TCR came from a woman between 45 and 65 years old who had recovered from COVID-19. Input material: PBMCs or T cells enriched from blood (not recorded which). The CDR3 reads CASTWLAGYEQYF. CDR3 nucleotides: TGTGCCAGCACTTGGCTAGCTGGCTACGAGCAGTACTTC.